This TCR beta chain was sequenced during a study of blood T cell repertoires in COVID-19. Study at large: Spain, Italy and the United States supplied samples that represented acute and convalescent COVID-19.

The method was immunoSEQ multiplex PCR; TCRdb's version includes in-frame clones alone and lacks a portion of them. The sample comprises about 280,000 clones, 75% to 90% of which are singletons, and under 3% rests with the top ten. The junction had 5 bases not matched to a gene; V was cut back by 2 bases and J by 1 base. The CDR3 is 16 amino acids. Looked up from germline, CDR1 is SGHNT and CDR2 is YYREEE (reference sequence). Cohort placement rested on clinical history that participants reported themselves. The rearrangement joins TRBV5-4 to TRBJ2-2, with 7 bases aligning to TRBD1. The TCR comes from a woman in her fifties or sixties who had recovered from COVID-19. Sequencing was performed on PBMCs or T cells enriched from blood (not recorded which). The CDR3 loop is CASSFEGARNTGELFF. The CDR3 nucleotides read TGTGCCAGCAGCTTTGAGGGGGCGCGGAACACCGGGGAGCTGTTTTTT.